This T cell receptor beta chain was identified during a study of Tregs in tolerant kidney transplant recipients. Comments on this clone: Its target is not known.

General study points: Expanding Tregs on activated donor B cells appeared to best identify donor-specific TCRbeta clones.

Using immunoSEQ multiplex PCR, the repertoire was profiled, and TCRdb retains in-frame clones only, with some absent. The data hold tens of thousands of clones, with 95% to 96% observed a single time. This receptor was taken from a human donor in good health. The sequenced sample consisted of Tregs from blood cultured with allogeneic cells.

The CDR3 spells CASSPQVSPLHF. The CDR3, as DNA: TGTGCCAGCAGCCCACAGGTTTCACCCCTCCACTTT. The rearrangement links TRBV7-9 to TRBJ1-6, with D tentatively TRBD1 (5 bases). The ends were cut back, 5 bases at V and 9 bases at J, with 8 bases in the middle. The CDR3 is made up of 12 amino acids. CDR1 is SEHNR, CDR2 FQNEAQ, per germline (reference sequence).